Listed below are T cell receptor beta chains from one sample, sequenced in a study of vaccination and CD4 T cells after COVID-19. TCRdb re-derived calls from the PCR reads in MiXCR, one entry per CDR3 protein. The data show 11,000 or so distinct CDR3 sequences, approximately 40% seen once. No antigen has been assigned to these receptors. Sequencing was done on a sample of CD4+ T cells from blood, cultured in vitro. These receptors all stem from a human donor who had recovered from COVID-19. CDR3s include the opening cysteine and the closing phenylalanine or tryptophan. D genes are given only for firm matches. Size values are once, few and many counts, or a class for expanded clones, and some rows have none.

CDR3nt: TGCGCCAGCAGCTCCTCGACAGGGACGACCTACGAGCAGTACTTC
CDR3aa: CASSSSTGTTYEQYF
j_gene: TRBJ2-7
d_gene: TRBD1
v_gene: TRBV5-1
abundance: -

CDR3nt: TGTGCCAGCAGCTTAGTCGGACGCCCACGGGGAGCTTTCTTT
CDR3aa: CASSLVGRPRGAFF
j_gene: TRBJ1-1
d_gene: -
v_gene: TRBV7-2
abundance: few

CDR3nt: TGTGCCAGCAGCTTGCTTCCCGAAGAGACCCAGTACTTC
CDR3aa: CASSLLPEETQYF
j_gene: TRBJ2-5
d_gene: -
v_gene: TRBV5-6
abundance: -

CDR3nt: TGTGCCAGCAGCGCAGGGTTAGGTAATTCACCCCTCCACTTT
CDR3aa: CASSAGLGNSPLHF
j_gene: TRBJ1-6
d_gene: -
v_gene: TRBV6-1
abundance: -

CDR3nt: TGTGCCAGCAGCCTGGGACAGGGATACTACGAGCAGTACTTC
CDR3aa: CASSLGQGYYEQYF
j_gene: TRBJ2-7
d_gene: TRBD1
v_gene: TRBV11-2
abundance: -

CDR3nt: TGTGCCAGCAGCCCAGACAGGGGATTGTATGGCTACACCTTC
CDR3aa: CASSPDRGLYGYTF
j_gene: TRBJ1-2
d_gene: TRBD1
v_gene: TRBV11-1
abundance: -

CDR3nt: TGTGCCAGTAGTATAGTTTCCGCGGGACCTGAAGCTTTCTTT
CDR3aa: CASSIVSAGPEAFF
j_gene: TRBJ1-1
d_gene: -
v_gene: TRBV19
abundance: -

CDR3nt: TGTGCCAGCAGCTTAGGTACGTCAGGGGTCAATCAGCCCCAGCATTTT
CDR3aa: CASSLGTSGVNQPQHF
j_gene: TRBJ1-5
d_gene: -
v_gene: TRBV7-8
abundance: -

CDR3nt: TGTGCCCATAGTGTTCAGCGTAAGACTGGGGAGCTGTTTTTT
CDR3aa: CAHSVQRKTGELFF
j_gene: TRBJ2-2
d_gene: -
v_gene: TRBV10-3
abundance: -

CDR3nt: TGTGCCAGCAGCCCTGAGACGCTAGGCTCGAACGAGCAGTACTTC
CDR3aa: CASSPETLGSNEQYF
j_gene: TRBJ2-7
d_gene: -
v_gene: TRBV7-2
abundance: few

CDR3nt: TGTGCCAGCAGGCGGACTAGAAAAGAGACCCAGTACTTC
CDR3aa: CASRRTRKETQYF
j_gene: TRBJ2-5
d_gene: TRBD2
v_gene: TRBV6-1
abundance: few

CDR3nt: TGTGCCAGCAGGGACGGGACTAGCGGGAGAGGCAATGAGCAGTTCTTC
CDR3aa: CASRDGTSGRGNEQFF
j_gene: TRBJ2-1
d_gene: TRBD2
v_gene: TRBV6-1
abundance: -

CDR3nt: TGTGCCAGCAGTTTAACCTCGAAACCCACCATATATTTT
CDR3aa: CASSLTSKPTIYF
j_gene: TRBJ1-3
d_gene: -
v_gene: TRBV28
abundance: -

CDR3nt: TGTGCCAGCAGCCAGACGGCAGGGACTCTTCATGGCTACACCTTC
CDR3aa: CASSQTAGTLHGYTF
j_gene: TRBJ1-2
d_gene: -
v_gene: TRBV7-9
abundance: few

CDR3nt: TGTGCCAGCAGCTCTCCTAGCGGCGGGACAGATACGCAGTATTTT
CDR3aa: CASSSPSGGTDTQYF
j_gene: TRBJ2-3
d_gene: TRBD2
v_gene: TRBV11-3
abundance: few

CDR3nt: TGTGCCAGCAGTGAAGGAGGTTCGGGGGCGCGGTGGGGCTACACCTTC
CDR3aa: CASSEGGSGARWGYTF
j_gene: TRBJ1-2
d_gene: -
v_gene: TRBV6-1
abundance: -

CDR3nt: TGTGCCAGCAGCTCGTCGGACACTCCAGCCAGCCAGCCCCAGCATTTT
CDR3aa: CASSSSDTPASQPQHF
j_gene: TRBJ1-5
d_gene: -
v_gene: TRBV7-9
abundance: -

CDR3nt: TGCAGTGCCCCCCCGACGGGAGCAACGAATGAGCAGTTCTTC
CDR3aa: CSAPPTGATNEQFF
j_gene: TRBJ2-1
d_gene: -
v_gene: TRBV20-1
abundance: -

CDR3nt: TGTGCCAGCAGCTTACAGGGTTTCACAGATACGCAGTATTTT
CDR3aa: CASSLQGFTDTQYF
j_gene: TRBJ2-3
d_gene: -
v_gene: TRBV11-2
abundance: -

CDR3nt: TGTGCCACCAGTGATACAAGACAGGGGCCCTACTACGAGCAGTACTTC
CDR3aa: CATSDTRQGPYYEQYF
j_gene: TRBJ2-7
d_gene: TRBD1
v_gene: TRBV24-1
abundance: -

CDR3nt: TGTGCCAGCACCCGGACTAGCCCCCGAGGTGGGGAGCTGTTTTTT
CDR3aa: CASTRTSPRGGELFF
j_gene: TRBJ2-2
d_gene: TRBD2
v_gene: TRBV2
abundance: -

CDR3nt: TGCAGTGCCTCGAACAGGGGGTTGACAGGGGAGCTGTTTTTT
CDR3aa: CSASNRGLTGELFF
j_gene: TRBJ2-2
d_gene: TRBD1
v_gene: TRBV20-1
abundance: -

CDR3nt: TGTGCCAGCAGTCCAACTAGCATCGCCTCCTACAATGAGCAGTTCTTC
CDR3aa: CASSPTSIASYNEQFF
j_gene: TRBJ2-1
d_gene: -
v_gene: TRBV27
abundance: -

CDR3nt: TGTGCCAGTAGTAAGCAGGGCCCCGCCTACGAGCAGTACTTC
CDR3aa: CASSKQGPAYEQYF
j_gene: TRBJ2-7
d_gene: -
v_gene: TRBV19
abundance: -